The 9 T cell receptor beta chains below were found in one sample sequenced in a study of T cell responses to AZD1222 COVID-19 vaccine. Clones were read by immunoSEQ multiplex PCR, and TCRdb kept only the in-frame ones, dropping some. The sample consists of tens of thousands of clones, 89% of them appearing once. The source was peripheral blood, collected 28 days after the second AZD1222 dose. The receptors come from an adult who received the AZD1222 COVID-19 vaccine.

The chain joins TRBV24-1 to TRBJ1-4; no clear D. The CDR3 length is 12 residues. V was trimmed by 1 base and J by 7 bases, leaving 3 bases between them. CDR1 KGHDR and CDR2 SFDVKD come from the germline V gene. CDR3 amino acids: CATSDFGEKLFF. The CDR3 DNA is TGTGCCACCAGTGATTTTGGTGAAAAACTGTTTTTT.

The chain recombines TRBV19 with TRBJ1-5; D remains ambiguous. The CDR3 runs 13 residues. V lost 3 bases to trimming and J lost 6 bases, with 9 bases between them. CDR1 and CDR2 (germline): LNHDA, SQIVND (reference sequence). CDR3 DNA: TGTGCCAGTAGTATGGCAGTGAGTCAGCCCCAGCATTTT. Amino acids: CASSMAVSQPQHF. Based on the CDR3 plus reference TRBV19 and TRBJ1-5, the full variable domain is DGGITQSPKYLFRKEGQNVTLSCEQNLNHDAMYWYRQDPGQGLRLIYYSQIVNDFQKGDIAEGYSVSREKKESFPLTVTSAQKNPTAFYLCASSMAVSQPQHFGDGTRLSIL.

V gene TRBV11-2 combines with J gene TRBJ2-3, with 12 nucleotides matching TRBD2. Per germline, CDR1 SGHAT and CDR2 FQNNGV. The CDR3 is made up of 16 amino acids. Unmatched junction bases numbered 3, after V lost 5 bases and J lost 0 bases. For the CDR3, the DNA is TGTGCCAGCAGCCTCGGGACTAGCGGGAGCACAGATACGCAGTATTTT. This encodes CASSLGTSGSTDTQYF. The full variable domain, in which reference TRBV11-2 and TRBJ2-3 provide the parts outside the CDR3, is EAGVAQSPRYKIIEKRQSVAFWCNPISGHATLYWYQQILGQGPKLLIQFQNNGVVDDSQLPKDRFSAERLKGVDSTLKIQPAKLEDSAVYLCASSLGTSGSTDTQYFGPGTRLTVL.

This clone occurred once. V gene TRBV5-1 combines with J gene TRBJ1-1; D not resolved. The length of the CDR3 is 12 residues. Per the germline V gene, CDR1 is SGHRS and CDR2 is YFSETQ. Trimming left V 0 bases short and J 3 bases short, with 3 bases between. The chain's CDR3 is CASSLGHTEAFF. CDR3 in DNA: TGCGCCAGCAGCTTGGGGCACACTGAAGCTTTCTTT.

The rearrangement links TRBV24-1 to TRBJ1-5; tentative D call: TRBD1 (6 bases). The CDR3 is 14 residues long. V lost 5 bases and J 6 bases, leaving 13 bases between the germline ends. From germline, CDR1 is KGHDR and CDR2 SFDVKD. Here the CDR3 DNA reads TGTGCCACCAGTGGGGCAGGGGCAAGTCAGCCCCAGCATTTT. It yields the protein CATSGAGASQPQHF.

The rearrangement joins TRBV3-1 (or the pseudogene TRBV3-2) to TRBJ2-1, with a weak D call TRBD1 (6 bases). CDR1 is LGHDT and CDR2 is YNNKEL in the germline V gene (reference sequence). Trimming took off 5 bases at V and 2 bases at J, with 10 bases between the two ends. The CDR3 runs 14 residues. In nucleotides, the CDR3 is TGTGCCAGCAGCAGCTGGGACACCTACAATGAGCAGTTCTTC. This encodes CASSSWDTYNEQFF.

This rearrangement joins TRBV27 to TRBJ1-2; perhaps TRBD1 as D (6 bases). Germline values: CDR1 MNHEY, CDR2 SMNVEV (reference sequence). The V end lost 2 bases, the J end lost 7 bases, and 17 bases lay between the germline ends. The CDR3 is 15 residues long. The CDR3 DNA follows: TGTGCCAGCAGTTTAGATCGGGGGGCGCAGTCTGGCTACACCTTC. Amino acid sequence: CASSLDRGAQSGYTF.

The chain joins TRBV1 to TRBJ2-7; TRBD2, the D gene given by the table, was not confirmed from the DNA. TRBV1 is assigned pseudogene status. The CDR3 runs 14 residues. The CDR3 DNA reads TGCACCAGCAGCCGGCGTCGGAGTTCCTACGAGCAGTACTTC. This translates into CTSSRRRSSYEQYF.

The V and J genes are TRBV7-7 and TRBJ2-7; 8 bases fit TRBD2. V lost 3 bases, J lost 0 bases, and 1 base stayed unmatched. This CDR3 has 14 amino acids. The germline gives CDR1 SSHAT, CDR2 FNYEAQ (reference sequence). The CDR3 region has the DNA TGTGCCAGCAGCTTGGCGGGAGGCTCCTACGAGCAGTACTTC. Protein sequence: CASSLAGGSYEQYF.